A single T cell receptor beta chain is shown here with its context. Its antigen is currently unknown. Extraction of RNA preceded its reverse transcription into cDNA, which served as the sequencing template. Here immunoSEQ multiplex PCR was the method, and the copy in TCRdb shows in-frame clones only, minus some. The data contain 250,000 or so clones, roughly two thirds of them singletons. This sample is drawn from a study of CD8+ T cells in alopecia areata. Across the study: Treatment of the treated patients consisted of oral tofacitinib, 5 to 10 mg twice daily. General study points: Possibly because of HLA-related factors, TCR sharing was less clear across patients than in mice.

V was clipped by 1 base and J by 0 bases, with 10 bases between them. Germline lookup yields CDR1 SGHDT and CDR2 YYEEEE. The CDR3 spans 15 residues. Lesional scalp tissue (obtained by punch biopsy) and peripheral blood were collected from alopecia areata patients. The chain recombines TRBV5-6 with TRBJ2-5, with D possibly TRBD2 on 6 matching bases. The TCR was taken from a human donor with alopecia areata. This specimen was CD4+ T cells sorted from blood, taken at week 0. CDR3 sequence (DNA): TGTGCCAGCAGCTTGAGCGGGTGGTACCAAGAGACCCAGTACTTC. It translates to CASSLSGWYQETQYF.